This TCR beta chain emerged from a study of post-analysis software for immune sequencing data. This clonotype was found many times. Its antigen is unknown. Unique molecular identifiers were present in the TCR beta cDNA libraries. TCRdb reanalysed the PCR reads using MiXCR and keeps one entry per CDR3 protein. The sample yields 180,000 or so distinct CDR3 sequences, over 25% seen once. V was trimmed by 4 bases and J by 5 bases, leaving 12 bases between them. CDR1 and CDR2 (germline): SGHTA, FQGTGA. This CDR3 is built from 13 residues. The study, taken as a whole, reports: Patients carried roughly 5 TRBV segments more frequently than controls did, and TRBV5-6, TRBV5-1 and TRBV20-1 were among them.

The J gene is TRBJ2-7, the V gene TRBV7-3; D remains unclear. This TCR came from a girl younger than 18 with multiple sclerosis. Material for sequencing was blood. CDR3 amino acids: CASSSTVLDEQYF. The DNA of the CDR3 is TGTGCCAGCAGCTCAACAGTTCTCGACGAGCAGTACTTC. Looking up the rest from reference TRBV7-3 and TRBJ2-7 gives the full variable domain: GAGVSQTPSNKVTEKGKYVELRCDPISGHTALYWYRQSLGQGPEFLIYFQGTGAADDSGLPNDRFFAVRPEGSVSTLKIQRTERGDSAVYLCASSSTVLDEQYFGPGTRLTVT.